This TCR beta chain was obtained from a study of regulatory T cells in long-lasting Graves disease (dated by TCRdb to the early 2020s). Study-level background: Antithyroid drugs had been taken for less than 3 months by newly diagnosed Graves' disease patients. Persistent Graves' disease patients were compared with newly diagnosed Graves' disease patients by peripheral blood TCR sequencing and RNA sequencing. The study was registered as a clinical trial and conducted in China. A total of roughly 33 samples underwent TCR sequencing: around 13 from persistent and about 20 from newly diagnosed Graves' disease patients. Study-level results and caveats: Persistent disease showed preferential use of TRBV28, TRBJ1-2 and TRBJ2-5, whereas newly diagnosed disease favored TRBV20-1 and TRBJ2-1. Peripheral blood alone was examined, since thyroid tissue, which constituted the primary lesion, could not be accessed. As a limitation, the authors acknowledged that the small sample size may reduce accuracy. More public clonotypes were shared among persistent patients (roughly 2,700) than among newly diagnosed patients (roughly 1,000). Sequencing and analysis were restricted to the TCR beta chain. Compared with newly diagnosed patients, patients with persistent Graves' disease had lower TCR Shannon entropy and fewer highly expanded clones, which suggests clonal expansion.

This clonotype was found many times. Its antigen is unknown. No base-level quality is on record; no much larger clone is a single base apart. Receptors were amplified or captured by multiplex PCR. TCRdb records Illumina HiSeq 4000 as the sequencer. CDR3 regions were amplified by Arm-PCR with iRepertoire HTBI primers to construct TCR beta libraries. PCR products were gel purified before sequencing. The study's own analysis went as follows. A total of around 66 TRBV and 14 TRBJ segments were identified across samples and were used for gene usage analysis of CDR3 amino acid clonotypes. COPE and FqMerger were used to merge filtered high-quality paired reads into contigs. Contigs were aligned with BLAST to IMGT TRBV, TRBD and TRBJ reference genes, and CDR3 was defined per IMGT. Any clonotype with a frequency above 0.1% was classified as a highly expanded clone. Repertoire diversity was measured by Shannon entropy, and V-J evenness by the Gini coefficient. Public clonotypes were defined as clonotypes shared by more than one individual. TCRdb redid the processing of the public reads, applying fastp at Q25 and MiXCR, and retained in-frame beta chains. Every CDR3 protein is listed once, alongside the most common genes and DNA of its rows. These V and J calls originate from TCRdb's pipeline instead of the authors' own analysis. The sample data list 300,000 to 400,000 distinct CDR3 sequences, and 16% of these were observed just once. 25% to 30% of the sample is taken by the ten largest.

Counted from cysteine to phenylalanine, this CDR3 has 17 amino acids. Just CDR3 DNA is preserved here, 51 bases in frame from base 1. Trimming removed 4 bases from V and 1 base from J; the gene matches leave 9 bases unexplained. The germline V gene (reference sequence) specifies SGHNT as CDR1 and YYREEE as CDR2. Interpreted using the paper, the time point label stands for: newly diagnosed GD, antithyroid drugs for less than 3 months. For both TCR sequencing and RNA sequencing, RNA was extracted from PBMCs using TRIzol. Graves' disease was diagnosed according to American Thyroid Association guidelines. The patients came from an endocrinology department in Xi'an, China. Each patient gave around 9 milliliters of peripheral blood, collected in an EDTA anticoagulant tube. Ficoll Paque Plus density gradient separation was used to isolate PBMCs, and no further T cell sorting was performed. RNA quality was checked with an Agilent 2100 Bioanalyzer and agarose gel, and concentration with a NanoDrop 2000.

These data also featured in a second study, about T cells in Graves' hyperthyroidism and ophthalmopathy. Reported in the second study: Stable Graves' hyperthyroidism was defined as no progression to ophthalmopathy during 18 months of follow-up. The hyperthyroidism patients were between 18 and 65 years old and newly diagnosed, with a disease duration of less than 2 months. Exclusion was applied to patients with uncontrolled infections, other autoimmune diseases, pregnancy or lactation. Diagnoses relied on clinical symptoms, serum thyroxine and TRAb, thyroid ultrasound and orbital computed tomography. For the first round of RT-PCR on the TCR CDR3, the HTBI primer set was used together with the Qiagen OneStep RT-PCR kit. Most expanded thyroid clonotypes (frequency above 0.001) were also found in blood, which suggests that blood repertoires may mirror thyroid immune responses. In cross-validation, a model built on a 13 V-J signature told ophthalmopathy apart from stable hyperthyroidism with over 85% sensitivity and about 81% specificity, and in testing the same model reached 80%/75%. In validation, the model predicted progression to ophthalmopathy with 55% to 71% sensitivity and roughly 72% specificity, a median of approximately 6.5 months before onset. A discovery cohort of roughly 100 patients, approximately 45 with Graves' ophthalmopathy and about 58 with stable Graves' hyperthyroidism, was used to find distinguishing TCR V-J signatures. Whether ophthalmopathy could be predicted prospectively was tested in an independent validation cohort made up of 18 to 20 hyperthyroidism patients plus 17 patients who later progressed to ophthalmopathy. For training and testing, the 100 or so patients in the discovery cohort were randomly divided in a 7:3 ratio. The study also compared thyroid tissue and blood T-cell repertoires from five or six Graves' hyperthyroidism patients. Following sampling, methimazole starting at 30 mg daily was given to hyperthyroidism patients, and high-dose intravenous methylprednisolone was given to ophthalmopathy patients. A second multiplex PCR round built the libraries, followed by size selection and purification. Sequencing of the libraries was done on an Illumina HiSeq2000 using paired-end 100 bp reads. SOAPnuke was used to process the raw data, removing reads that contained adapters or uncalled bases, had a mean Phred below 15, or lacked an exact match to the constant primer or identifier. COPE v1.2.5 was used to merge high-quality paired reads, and clonotypes were defined as unique nucleotide sequences. MiTCR v1.1 was used to align clonotypes to the IMGT TRBV, TRBD and TRBJ reference segments. The analysis was restricted to V-J combinations with a frequency above 0.0001, which together covered 99% to 99.2% of the repertoires. A TCS score was defined as the ratio between F50 (clonal expansion) and ExV (chaos), using BLOSUM62-based TCRdist between CDR3 peptides within each V-J. Welch's t-statistics and random forest reduced approximately 520 V-J features to 13, which were used in a naive Bayes classifier (R e1071). No statistical method was used to set the sample size in advance, and investigators knew the group allocation. According to the paper, TCR Vbeta CDR3 sequencing was carried out on over 130 peripheral blood samples, which came from approximately 43 ophthalmopathy, around 74 hyperthyroidism and some 17 progressor patients.

This receptor was identified in a man aged 35 to 55 with Graves disease. Donor details come from another sample of the same person, matched by shared clones. This material consisted of peripheral blood mononuclear cells (PBMCs), taken at new diagnosis, from a patient treated with antithyroid drugs. The V and J segments used are TRBV5-4 and TRBJ2-2; 8 bases in the junction line up with TRBD2. At the DNA level, the sequence is TGTGCCAGCAGCGGTAGGACCGGGACTAGGAACACCGGGGAGCTGTTTTTT. It encodes CASSGRTGTRNTGELFF.